Listed here are 17 T cell receptor beta chains from one sample, sequenced in a study of early T cells in non-severe SARS-CoV-2 infection. Each CDR3 protein gets one entry after TCRdb re-called the 5' RACE reads with MiXCR. This table has some 87,000 distinct CDR3 sequences, about 12% appearing once. What was sequenced was whole blood. The source is an adult who was a healthcare worker with PCR-confirmed SARS-CoV-2 infection or an uninfected control (not recorded which).

This clonotype appeared a few times. The chain links TRBV7-2 to TRBJ1-2, with D tentatively TRBD1 (6 bases). Per the germline V gene, CDR1 is SGHTA and CDR2 is FQGNSA. The CDR3 runs 16 residues. The V and J ends lost 2 bases and 3 bases respectively, with 16 bases between them. The CDR3 here is CASSLFNRALDYGYTF. CDR3 coding DNA: TGTGCCAGCAGCTTATTCAACAGGGCGCTCGACTATGGCTACACCTTC.

This clonotype was recorded at least ten times. The chain joins TRBV5-1 to TRBJ2-7; TRBD2 might be the D (7 bases). In germline, CDR1 is SGHRS, CDR2 YFSETQ. The CDR3 length is 16 residues. Deletions cut 4 bases from V and 9 bases from J, with 26 bases between. CDR3 nucleotides: TGCGCCAGCAGCCAGGGCTCCGGGGGGCCTGGCCCGGTGCAGTACTTC. Translating gives CASSQGSGGPGPVQYF.

This clonotype has a handful of counts. The chain uses TRBV7-8 and TRBJ1-2; 9 bases fit TRBD1. The V gene's germline CDR1 is SGHVS and CDR2 FQNEAQ. This CDR3 is built from 15 residues. V was pared by 5 bases and J by 7 bases, with 11 bases of the junction left unmatched. The CDR3 bases are TGTGCCAGCAGCCCCGCGGGGGGACAGGGCTCTGGCTACACCTTC. It specifies CASSPAGGQGSGYTF.

About this clonotype: A single base separates this from a much larger clone, so it may be a read error. This chain uses TRBV7-9 with TRBJ2-6, with D unresolved. The CDR3 has 17 residues. CDR1 is SEHNR, CDR2 FQNEAQ, per germline (reference sequence). As DNA, the CDR3 is TGTGCCGGCAGCTTAGTGGGCGACGGCTCTGGGGCCAACGTCCTGACTTTC. Translating it yields CAGSLVGDGSGANVLTF.

The chain employs TRBV2 and TRBJ2-5; 13 bases fit TRBD2. In germline, CDR1 is SNHLY, CDR2 FYNNEI. This CDR3 has 14 amino acids. Unmatched junction bases numbered 4, after V lost 8 bases and J lost 4 bases. The DNA for the CDR3 is TGTGCCAGCCGACGGACTAGCGGGGGAGAGACCCAGTACTTC. It specifies CASRRTSGGETQYF.

The chain recombines TRBV6-5 with TRBJ2-7; no definite D call. CDR1 and CDR2 (germline): MNHEY, SVGAGI. The CDR3 covers 15 residues. The V end lost 0 bases, the J end lost 2 bases, and 11 bases lay between the germline ends. Written as DNA, the CDR3 is TGTGCCAGCAGTTACTCTCCGGGCGAGACCTACGAGCAGTACTTC. Translating gives CASSYSPGETYEQYF.

This chain connects TRBV11-3 to TRBJ2-7, with D maybe TRBD1 (6 bases). Trimming shortened V by 2 bases and J by 6 bases, and 17 bases separated the two germline ends. There are 15 residues in the CDR3. Looked up from germline, CDR1 is SGHNT and CDR2 is YENEEA. The CDR3 DNA reads as TGTGCCAGCAGCTTACTAACAGGGAGCCTCTCCGAGCAGTACTTC. The encoded protein is CASSLLTGSLSEQYF.

This clonotype appeared many times. The J gene is TRBJ1-6, the V gene TRBV12-3 or TRBV12-4, with 8 bases that match TRBD1. CDR3 length: 16 amino acids. Trimming cost V 3 bases and J 5 bases; bases outside gene matches: 6. CDR3 in DNA: TGTGCCAGCAGTTTGGGCCGGGACAGGCATAATTCACCCCTCCACTTT. Protein product: CASSLGRDRHNSPLHF.

Ten or more counts support this clonotype. This chain connects TRBV20-1 to TRBJ1-5, with 8 bases matching TRBD1. CDR1 and CDR2 (germline): DFQATT, SNEGSKA (reference sequence). The CDR3 consists of 17 residues. Losses at the gene ends were 3 bases for V and 2 bases for J; bases not matched to a gene: 12. The CDR3 sequence is CSASKDYRGRGNQPQHF. The CDR3 nucleotides are TGCAGTGCTAGCAAGGATTACAGGGGGAGAGGCAATCAGCCCCAGCATTTT.

The chain links TRBV12-5 to TRBJ2-2; D might be TRBD1 or TRBD2, each matching 7 bases. The V gene's germline CDR1 is LGHNT and CDR2 FRNRAP. There are 16 residues in the CDR3. The V gene lost 8 bases and the J gene lost 2 bases, with 18 bases spanning the gap. CDR3 protein: CASSPGGQLNTGELFF. CDR3 DNA sequence: TGTGCTAGTTCCCCGGGGGGACAGCTAAACACCGGGGAGCTGTTTTTT.

The rearrangement joins TRBV29-1 to TRBJ1-1; 10 bases match TRBD1. The V and J ends lost 2 bases and 1 base, in that order; junction bases with no gene match: 13. This CDR3 has 18 residues. CDR1 is SQVTM and CDR2 is ANQGSEA in the germline V gene. The CDR3 region has the DNA TGCAGCGTTGAAAGTAGGCCGGGACAGGGGAATCAGAACACTGAAGCTTTCTTT. This encodes CSVESRPGQGNQNTEAFF.

This chain links TRBV2 with TRBJ2-1, with TRBD2 matching over 8 bases. V lost 2 bases and J lost 3; bases outside the gene matches: 6. The germline gives CDR1 SNHLY, CDR2 FYNNEI. The CDR3 length is 16 residues. As DNA, the CDR3 is TGTGCCAGCAGTGAAAGGGCTAGCGGGTACTACAATGAGCAGTTCTTC. This encodes CASSERASGYYNEQFF. Complete variable domain (other parts from reference TRBV2 and TRBJ2-1): EPEVTQTPSHQVTQMGQEVILRCVPISNHLYFYWYRQILGQKVEFLVSFYNNEISEKSEIFDDQFSVERPDGSNFTLKIRSTKLEDSAMYFCASSERASGYYNEQFFGPGTRLTVL.

The CDR3 loop is CAFTTGAAYEQYF. DNA of the CDR3: TGTGCCTTTACGACAGGGGCGGCCTACGAGCAGTACTTC. This sequence joins TRBV30 and TRBJ2-7, with 8 bases aligning to TRBD1. The CDR3 consists of 13 residues. Trimming cost V 7 bases and J 2 bases; bases outside gene matches: 7. Germline assignment: CDR1 GTSNPN and CDR2 SVGIG (reference sequence).

The genes are TRBV14 and TRBJ1-4; 11 positions match TRBD1. The CDR3 has 16 amino acids. Per germline, CDR1 SGHDN and CDR2 FVKESK. Trimming cost V 5 bases and J 7 bases; bases outside gene matches: 9. Written as DNA, the CDR3 is TGTGCCAGCAGCTTTCAAAGGACAGGGGGCGGTGAAAAACTGTTTTTT. It yields the protein CASSFQRTGGGEKLFF.

This rearrangement joins TRBV6-1 to TRBJ2-2, with a tentative D call TRBD1 (6 bases). Per the germline V gene, CDR1 is MNHNS and CDR2 is SASEGT. V dropped 11 bases and J dropped 1 base, with 14 bases sitting between them. The CDR3 extends over 14 amino acids. The CDR3 loop reads CAGKGVLNTGELFF. The CDR3, as DNA: TGTGCCGGAAAGGGGGTTTTGAACACCGGGGAGCTGTTTTTT.

This sequence joins TRBV6-5 and TRBJ1-6, with D uncertain. The CDR3 runs to 14 residues. Germline V gene lookup returns CDR1 MNHEY and CDR2 SVGAGI. Trimming pared 2 bases from V and 7 bases from J, leaving 9 bases between. The CDR3 region has the DNA TGTGCCAGCAGTTACGGGGTAACCAATTCACCCCTCCACTTT. Its protein is CASSYGVTNSPLHF.

This clonotype was counted only a few times. The chain joins TRBV20-1 to TRBJ2-6; no clear D. CDR1 and CDR2 (germline): DFQATT, SNEGSKA (reference sequence). The CDR3 is made up of 13 amino acids. V was clipped by 3 bases and J by 2 bases, with 5 bases between them. The CDR3 region is CSARRTGANVLTF. The CDR3 DNA reads TGCAGTGCTAGGAGGACTGGGGCCAACGTCCTGACTTTC.